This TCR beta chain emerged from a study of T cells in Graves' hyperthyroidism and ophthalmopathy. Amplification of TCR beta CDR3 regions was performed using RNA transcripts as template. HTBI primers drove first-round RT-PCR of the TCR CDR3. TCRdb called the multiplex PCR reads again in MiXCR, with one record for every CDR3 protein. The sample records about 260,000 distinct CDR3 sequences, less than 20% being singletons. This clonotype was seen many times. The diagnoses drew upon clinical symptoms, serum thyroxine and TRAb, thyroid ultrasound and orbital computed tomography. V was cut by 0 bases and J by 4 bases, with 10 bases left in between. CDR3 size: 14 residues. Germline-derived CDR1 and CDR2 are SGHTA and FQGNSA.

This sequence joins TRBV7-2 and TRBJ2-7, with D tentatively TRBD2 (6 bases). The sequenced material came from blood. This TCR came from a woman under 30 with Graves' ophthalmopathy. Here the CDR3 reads CASSLAGGIYEQYF. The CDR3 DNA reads TGTGCCAGCAGCTTAGCGGGAGGAATTTACGAGCAGTACTTC.